These 2 T cell receptor beta chains were sequenced from one sample in a study of CD8+ T cells in alopecia areata. Treatment given: oral pan-JAK inhibitor, 5-10 mg twice daily. After isolation, RNA underwent reverse transcription to generate cDNA as the sequencing template. Method: immunoSEQ multiplex PCR; TCRdb's copy keeps in-frame clones and lacks some. The sample shows hundreds of thousands of clones, more than 30% of them seen only once. This specimen consisted of CD4+ T cells sorted from blood, obtained at roughly week 30, from a patient treated with tofacitinib. The receptors come from a human donor with alopecia areata.

In its sample, this clone was seen a few times. J is TRBJ2-5 and V is TRBV30, with D unresolved. This CDR3 has 13 residues. Trimming cost V 0 bases and J 7 bases, with 12 bases left between them. Germline V lookup: CDR1 GTSNPN, CDR2 SVGIG (reference sequence). CDR3: CAWSVPQIRTQYF. CDR3 in DNA: TGTGCCTGGAGTGTACCCCAGATCAGGACCCAGTACTTC.

This clone was recorded a few times. V usage is TRBV5-1 and J usage is TRBJ1-2; TRBD1 matches at 8 bases. CDR1 is SGHRS, CDR2 YFSETQ, per germline. There are 13 residues in the CDR3. V lost 0 bases, J lost 8 bases, and 3 bases stayed unmatched. The CDR3 nucleotides are TGCGCCAGCAGCTTGGGGGACAGGTTCGGCTACACCTTC. The encoded protein is CASSLGDRFGYTF.